Listed below are T cell receptor beta chains from one sample, sequenced in a study of technical replicates of blood from a handful of donors. The method was immunoSEQ multiplex PCR; TCRdb's version includes in-frame clones alone and lacks a portion of them. Among around 50,000 clones listed, roughly 95% were seen once. Sequenced sample: T cells isolated from PBMCs. The receptor set was obtained from a human donor in good health. Each CDR3 is given with its conserved first and last residue. The order of the fields is CDR3 length, J gene, clone size, D gene, V gene, CDR3 DNA, CDR3 protein. The D gene is left open where the match is weak. Some rows have no size entry. The others give once, few or many, or a class for an expanded clone.

>13|TRBJ1-1|.|TRBD1|TRBV28
TGTGCCAGTCACCCGGGACAGGGGCCCAAAGCTTTCTTT
CASHPGQGPKAFF
>13|TRBJ2-3|.|TRBD2|TRBV27
TGTGCCAGCAAACTAGCGGGTGCAGATACGCAGTATTTT
CASKLAGADTQYF
>18|TRBJ1-5|.|.|TRBV7-8
TGTGCCAGCAGCTCAGTGGGTTGGGGCGCTAATAGCAATCAGCCCCAGCATTTT
CASSSVGWGANSNQPQHF
>11|TRBJ1-1|few|TRBD1|TRBV20-1
TGCACCAGACAGGGGAACACTGAAGCTTTCTTT
CTRQGNTEAFF
>16|TRBJ1-5|.|TRBD1|TRBV6-5
TGTGCCAGCAGTTCACAGGGGTGGTACGGCAATCAGCCCCAGCATTTT
CASSSQGWYGNQPQHF
>18|TRBJ1-4|.|TRBD1|TRBV7-9
TGTGCCAGCAGCTTAGGGAGTCCCTGGACAGGGAAAAATGAAAAACTGTTTTTT
CASSLGSPWTGKNEKLFF
>15|TRBJ2-7|.|TRBD2|TRBV9
TGTGCCAGCAGCCCCCAAGGCGGGAGGACCTACGAGCAGTACTTC
CASSPQGGRTYEQYF
>15|TRBJ2-1|.|TRBD2|TRBV9
TGTGCCAGCAGCCTAGGACTAGCGGGGACCAATGAGCAGTTCTTC
CASSLGLAGTNEQFF
>18|TRBJ2-7|.|TRBD1|TRBV7-9
TGTGCCAGCAGCTTAGGGGTCCTTGGGACAGGGAACTCCTACGAGCAGTACTTC
CASSLGVLGTGNSYEQYF
>15|TRBJ2-1|.|TRBD2|TRBV5-1
TGCGCCAGCAGCCCCGGGACTAGCGGGAGCAATGAGCAGTTCTTC
CASSPGTSGSNEQFF
>12|TRBJ2-2|.|.|TRBV30
TGTGCCTGGGGGAAGGGGGTGGGGGAGCTGTTTTTT
CAWGKGVGELFF
>12|TRBJ2-3|once|TRBD2|TRBV10-3
TGTGCCATCGGCCAGCGGGAAGATACGCAGTATTTT
CAIGQREDTQYF
>12|TRBJ1-5|.|.|TRBV7-2
TGTGCCAGCCAGGGGACCAATCAGCCCCAGCATTTT
CASQGTNQPQHF
>18|TRBJ2-7|.|.|TRBV4-1
TGCGCCAGCAGCCAAGTTGATTTCGTTGGGGCACTCTCCTACGAGCAGTACTTC
CASSQVDFVGALSYEQYF
>14|TRBJ1-1|once|.|TRBV19
TGTGCCAGTAGTTTTCAGGGAAGTGGTACTGAAGCTTTCTTT
CASSFQGSGTEAFF
>15|TRBJ1-2|.|.|TRBV29-1
TGCAGCGTTGAGAAGATAACCCAGTCGGGCTATGGCTACACCTTC
CSVEKITQSGYGYTF
>16|TRBJ1-2|.|TRBD1|TRBV2
TGTGCCAGCACCCTCCCGGAAGGGACAGGAAACTATGGCTACACCTTC
CASTLPEGTGNYGYTF
>12|TRBJ2-7|.|TRBD1|TRBV5-6
TGTGCCAGCAGCTTAGTGCTCCAGGGGGAGTACTTC
CASSLVLQGEYF
>14|TRBJ1-4|.|.|TRBV19
TGTGCCAGTAGTATATGGAGATCCAATGAAAAACTGTTTTTT
CASSIWRSNEKLFF
>16|TRBJ2-1|.|.|TRBV25-1
TGTGCCAGCAGTGAAGGAGGGAGAGTGTATTACAATGAGCAGTTCTTC
CASSEGGRVYYNEQFF
>12|TRBJ1-2|.|TRBD1|TRBV29-1
TGCAGCGTTCCGGGACAGGGGATGCGCTACACCTTC
CSVPGQGMRYTF
>14|TRBJ1-2|.|.|TRBV30
TGTGCCTGGAGTGTACGGGGGATTTGGTATGGCTACACCTTC
CAWSVRGIWYGYTF
>15|TRBJ2-1|.|TRBD2|TRBV19
TGTGCCAGTAGTCGGACTAGCGGGATTAACAATGAGCAGTTCTTC
CASSRTSGINNEQFF
>17|TRBJ2-2|.|TRBD2|TRBV14
TGTGCCAGCAGCCACCTAGCGGGAGCTGGGTACACCGGGGAGCTGTTTTTT
CASSHLAGAGYTGELFF
>17|TRBJ2-2|.|TRBD2|TRBV11-3
TGTGCCAGCAGCGCCTACGGGGCTAGCGGAGGGGACCGGGAGCTGTTTTTT
CASSAYGASGGDRELFF
>14|TRBJ2-1|.|TRBD2|TRBV18
TGTGCCAGCTCTAGCGGGAGGCTCGACAATGAGCAGTTCTTC
CASSSGRLDNEQFF
>11|TRBJ1-1|.|.|TRBV2
TGTGCCAGCTACAGGGTCACTGAAGCTTTCTTT
CASYRVTEAFF
>14|TRBJ2-7|.|.|TRBV5-1
TGCGCCAGCAGCCCAGGACACAGCTCCTACGAGCAGTACTTC
CASSPGHSSYEQYF
>15|TRBJ2-7|.|TRBD1|TRBV19
TGTGCCAGTAGTATTTTAACGGGACAGGGCTACGAGCAGTACTTC
CASSILTGQGYEQYF
>15|TRBJ1-4|.|.|TRBV5-6
TGTGCCAGCAGCTTCTTACAGGGTGGGAATGAAAAACTGTTTTTT
CASSFLQGGNEKLFF
>14|TRBJ2-7|.|TRBD2|TRBV30
TGTGCCTGGAACCTAGCGGGAGGGCCCCGCGAGCAGTACTTC
CAWNLAGGPREQYF
>13|TRBJ2-1|.|.|TRBV29-1
TGCAGCGTTCTGAGGACAGTCTACAATGAGCAGTTCTTC
CSVLRTVYNEQFF
>13|TRBJ2-7|.|.|TRBV28
TGTGCCAGCAGTGACCAGGGTTGGCACGAGCAGTACTTC
CASSDQGWHEQYF
>17|TRBJ1-2|.|TRBD1|TRBV5-1
TGCGCCAGCAGCTTGGGAGGGGCAGGGGGCCAGGACTATGGCTACACCTTC
CASSLGGAGGQDYGYTF
>13|TRBJ2-1|.|TRBD2|TRBV27
TGTGCCAGCACCGGACTAGCGCCTAATGAGCAGTTCTTC
CASTGLAPNEQFF
>12|TRBJ2-7|.|TRBD1|TRBV5-4
TGTGCCAGCAGCTGGGACAGCTACGAGCAGTACTTC
CASSWDSYEQYF
>15|TRBJ2-5|.|.|TRBV7-7
TGTGCCAGCAGCATCCTGACAGGCCCCGGCGAGACCCAGTACTTC
CASSILTGPGETQYF
>16|TRBJ1-5|.|.|TRBV2
TGTGCCAGCAGCCCCAGGCATAGATACTCTGATCAGCCCCAGCATTTT
CASSPRHRYSDQPQHF
>14|TRBJ2-7|.|.|TRBV27
TGTGCCAGCAGTTTTGGGACAAACTCCTACGAGCAGTACTTC
CASSFGTNSYEQYF
>16|TRBJ1-4|once|TRBD1|TRBV7-9
TGTGCCAGCAGCCACATGGAGGACAGGTGGGGGGAAAAACTGTTTTTT
CASSHMEDRWGEKLFF
>13|TRBJ2-1|.|.|TRBV7-2
TGTGCCAGCAGCTTAGATCCAGACAATGAGCAGTTCTTC
CASSLDPDNEQFF
>14|TRBJ1-2|.|TRBD1|TRBV5-8
TGTGCCAGCAGCTTACGGGACAGGGTAAAGAGCTACACCTTC
CASSLRDRVKSYTF
>16|TRBJ2-3|.|TRBD2|TRBV28
TGTGCCAGCAGTTTTCCTGCGGGAGGAAGAACAGATACGCAGTATTTT
CASSFPAGGRTDTQYF
>15|TRBJ2-2|.|.|TRBV7-6
TGTGCCAGCAGCTTTCGGGAGTGGGTCACCGGGGAGCTGTTTTTT
CASSFREWVTGELFF
>13|TRBJ2-7|.|TRBD1|TRBV19
TGTGCCAGTAGTATTACAGGGGTCTACGAGCAGTACTTC
CASSITGVYEQYF
>15|TRBJ2-3|.|.|TRBV7-2
TGTGCCAGCAGCTTAAAATCGGGAGAGGCAGATACGCAGTATTTT
CASSLKSGEADTQYF
>16|TRBJ2-7|.|.|TRBV28
TGTGCCAGCAGTTTCTCCCCGGACTGGGGCTCCTACGAGCAGTACTTC
CASSFSPDWGSYEQYF
>15|TRBJ2-2|.|.|TRBV6-1
TGTGCCAGCAGTGAATTAACGGGAGAGTCCGGGGAGCTGTTTTTT
CASSELTGESGELFF
>15|TRBJ2-7|.|TRBD2|TRBV28
TGTGCCAGCAGTTTAAGGAGCGGGAGGGGGTACGAGCAGTACTTC
CASSLRSGRGYEQYF
>16|TRBJ2-7|.|TRBD2|TRBV27
TGTGCCAGCAGTTTAGGGCCTGGTTGGCGGGAGAACGAGCAGTACTTC
CASSLGPGWRENEQYF
>15|TRBJ2-3|.|TRBD2|TRBV19
TGTGCCAGTAGTGGACTAGCGGGGGGCACAGATACGCAGTATTTT
CASSGLAGGTDTQYF